The 28 T cell receptor beta chains below come from one sample, sequenced in a study of CD8 T cells in ankylosing spondylitis. TCRdb re-called the 5' RACE reads with MiXCR, one entry per CDR3 protein. The data contain approximately 150,000 distinct CDR3 sequences, under 35% of them singletons. Sequences were obtained from synovial fluid, either unsorted or a sorted T cell fraction (not recorded which). These receptors all come from a male donor with ankylosing spondylitis.

This chain joins TRBV25-1 and TRBJ1-1; possibly TRBD1 for D (6 bases). Trimming pared 2 bases from V and 6 bases from J, leaving 16 bases between. The CDR3 loop spans 15 amino acids. Germline values: CDR1 MGHDK, CDR2 SYGVNS. The CDR3, as DNA: TGTGCCAGCAGTGAAGAGTTTACAGGGAGGGCTGAAGCTTTCTTT. This translates into CASSEEFTGRAEAFF.

The V call is TRBV20-1, the J call TRBJ2-1; 7 positions agree with TRBD2. This CDR3 spans 17 amino acids. The ends lost 0 bases at V and 2 bases at J; junction bases unmatched: 10. In germline, CDR1 is DFQATT, CDR2 SNEGSKA (reference sequence). CDR3 sequence reads: CSARDILRGGTYNEQFF. The CDR3 DNA sequence: TGCAGTGCTAGAGATATATTACGCGGGGGAACCTACAATGAGCAGTTCTTC.

The V gene is TRBV12-3 or TRBV12-4, the J gene TRBJ1-1; no definite D call. The CDR3 is 14 amino acids. V was cut by 3 bases and J by 5 bases, with 13 bases left in between. The CDR3, as DNA: TGTGCCAGCAGTTTCGCCCTGGTAACGACTGAAGCTTTCTTT. As protein: CASSFALVTTEAFF.

This chain links TRBV7-9 with TRBJ2-1, with D perhaps matching TRBD2 (6 bases). The V end lost 6 bases, the J end lost 1 base, and 10 bases lay between the germline ends. CDR1 and CDR2 from the germline V gene are SEHNR and FQNEAQ (reference sequence). There are 14 residues in the CDR3. The CDR3 here is CASSTGGSYNEQFF. The CDR3 bases are TGTGCCAGCAGTACTGGAGGGTCCTACAATGAGCAGTTCTTC.

The CDR3 DNA sequence: TGTGCCAGCAGTCCCCACACTAGCGGAAGCACAGATACGCAGTATTTT. Protein product: CASSPHTSGSTDTQYF. The chain links TRBV28 to TRBJ2-3; 8 positions agree with TRBD2. This CDR3 has 16 residues. V lost 5 bases, J lost 0 bases, and 7 bases stayed unmatched. Germline values: CDR1 MDHEN, CDR2 SYDVKM.

This chain links TRBV20-1 with TRBJ1-1; no clear D. The V end lost 0 bases, the J end lost 6 bases, and 20 bases lay between the germline ends. Germline V gene lookup returns CDR1 DFQATT and CDR2 SNEGSKA (reference sequence). The CDR3 sequence is 16 residues long. This CDR3 reads CSARDHIAGLRAEAFF. CDR3 sequence (DNA): TGCAGTGCTAGAGATCATATAGCTGGGCTAAGGGCTGAAGCTTTCTTT.

V is TRBV6-5 and J is TRBJ1-1; possible D gene TRBD1, 6 bases. Germline-derived CDR1 and CDR2 are MNHEY and SVGAGI. The CDR3 runs to 12 residues. V lost 1 base and J lost 11, with 11 bases in between. CDR3 region: CASSYLQGWAFF. In nucleotides, the CDR3 is TGTGCCAGCAGTTACTTGCAGGGGTGGGCTTTCTTT.

V usage is TRBV20-1 and J usage is TRBJ2-3; D perhaps matches TRBD1 (6 bases). Germline CDR1 is DFQATT and CDR2 is SNEGSKA (reference sequence). The CDR3 is made up of 15 amino acids. V lost 5 bases, J lost 1 base, and 16 bases lay in between. The DNA of the CDR3 is TGCAGTGCTCCTGACAGGACCTTTGGCACAGATACGCAGTATTTT. The encoded protein is CSAPDRTFGTDTQYF.

This chain uses TRBV20-1 with TRBJ2-3; 13 bases align to TRBD2. Germline CDR1 reads DFQATT; CDR2 reads SNEGSKA (reference sequence). The trim removed 6 bases at V and 1 base at J, leaving 10 bases unmatched. This CDR3 is built from 17 residues. In DNA, the CDR3 is TGCAGTGCCGAGGGTGGAGGGACTAGCGGGGGCACAGATACGCAGTATTTT. Amino acid sequence: CSAEGGGTSGGTDTQYF.

The gene calls are TRBV4-1 and TRBJ2-1, with D perhaps being TRBD1 or TRBD2 (5 bases each). Germline V gene lookup returns CDR1 MGHRA and CDR2 YSYEKL. The CDR3 sequence is 12 residues long. Trimming stripped 4 bases from V and 11 bases from J, with 12 bases between. CDR3 sequence reads: CASSPMGDQQFF. CDR3 DNA: TGCGCCAGCAGCCCTATGGGGGACCAGCAGTTCTTC.

This sequence joins TRBV3-1 and TRBJ2-1; TRBD2 agrees at 10 bases. The CDR3 contains 12 residues. CDR1 is LGHDT and CDR2 is YNNKEL in the germline V gene (reference sequence). Trimming cost V 6 bases and J 12 bases; bases outside gene matches: 5. DNA of the CDR3: TGTGCCAGCAGAGTAGGGACTAGCGTGCAGTTCTTC. It yields the protein CASRVGTSVQFF.

This clonotype was seen more than once but under ten times. This sequence joins TRBV27 and TRBJ2-3; D possibly corresponds to TRBD1 (6 bases). The germline gives CDR1 MNHEY, CDR2 SMNVEV (reference sequence). The CDR3 runs 16 residues. Trimming shortened V by 5 bases and J by 5 bases, and 20 bases separated the two germline ends. CDR3 in DNA: TGTGCCAGCAGTCAACAGGACAGACGGGCTAGAGATACGCAGTATTTT. Translating it yields CASSQQDRRARDTQYF.

The V call is TRBV4-1, the J call TRBJ1-6, with unresolved D. V was clipped by 4 bases and J by 6 bases, with 7 bases between them. CDR1 is MGHRA and CDR2 is YSYEKL in the germline V gene. This CDR3 contains 13 residues. CDR3 nucleotides: TGCGCCAGCAGCCGAGGATTTAATTCACCCCTCCACTTT. Translation gives CASSRGFNSPLHF.

This clonotype showed up just a few times. The chain carries TRBV2 and TRBJ2-1; D gene unclear. The V gene lost 6 bases and the J gene lost 4 bases, with 16 bases spanning the gap. This CDR3 comprises 15 residues. Germline assignment: CDR1 SNHLY and CDR2 FYNNEI. The CDR3 loop reads CASSVQLIEYNEQFF. The CDR3 DNA reads TGTGCCAGCAGCGTCCAACTCATAGAATACAATGAGCAGTTCTTC.

The chain carries TRBV5-1 and TRBJ2-5, with TRBD1 matching 8 bases. V gave up 1 base and J gave up 6 bases; unmatched junction bases: 11. The germline CDR1 and CDR2 sequences are SGHRS and YFSETQ. The CDR3 is 16 amino acids. CDR3 protein: CASSLLPAGGEKTQYF. The CDR3 DNA is TGCGCCAGCAGCTTGTTACCCGCAGGGGGCGAGAAGACCCAGTACTTC.

The rearrangement links TRBV29-1 to TRBJ1-2; D unresolved. V was cut by 4 bases and J by 0 bases, with 9 bases left in between. Germline V gene sequence: CDR1 SQVTM, CDR2 ANQGSEA. The CDR3 runs 13 residues. CDR3 in amino acids: CSVGNTANYGYTF. The CDR3 bases are TGCAGCGTTGGGAACACCGCTAACTATGGCTACACCTTC.

This chain joins TRBV28 and TRBJ1-6, with a possible D match to TRBD1 (6 bases). This CDR3 contains 15 residues. The V end was cut by 5 bases, the J end by 5 bases, with 13 bases between. Per the germline V gene, CDR1 is MDHEN and CDR2 is SYDVKM. The CDR3 loop reads CASSPGTPDNSPLHF. The CDR3 DNA reads TGTGCCAGCAGTCCCGGGACACCCGATAATTCACCCCTCCACTTT.

The gene calls are TRBV13 and TRBJ1-2; D gene ambiguous. Germline CDR1 PRHDT, CDR2 FYEKMQ (reference sequence). Trimming left V 5 bases short and J 7 bases short, with 14 bases between. This CDR3 region has 13 residues. CDR3 nucleotides: TGTGCCAGCAGCCTCGGGCCCTCGGGTGGCTACACCTTC. This encodes CASSLGPSGGYTF.

This clonotype was recorded many times. The chain couples TRBV3-1 to TRBJ2-7, with D unclear. Germline CDR1 is LGHDT and CDR2 is YNNKEL (reference sequence). The CDR3 has 12 amino acids. V was trimmed by 2 bases and J by 9 bases, leaving 11 bases between them. This CDR3 reads CASSQLKSLQYF. The CDR3 DNA is TGTGCCAGCAGCCAACTCAAGTCGTTGCAGTACTTC.

A single count supports this clonotype. The chain has TRBV7-9 and TRBJ2-5; D may correspond to TRBD1 or TRBD2 (6 bases each). Trimming took 0 bases from V and 4 from J, leaving 9 bases between them. This CDR3 contains 14 residues. Germline V gene data show CDR1 as SEHNR and CDR2 as FQNEAQ (reference sequence). Here the CDR3 DNA reads TGTGCCAGCAGCTTAGCCGGGGGCGCAGAGACCCAGTACTTC. Protein product: CASSLAGGAETQYF.

This clonotype occurred a few times. J is TRBJ2-3 and V is TRBV20-1, with no clear D. Germline assignment: CDR1 DFQATT and CDR2 SNEGSKA (reference sequence). Trimming removed 2 bases at V and 5 bases at J, with 17 bases between. The CDR3 extends over 15 amino acids. CDR3: CSARSRLNLRDTQYF. The CDR3 region has the DNA TGCAGTGCTAGAAGTCGGCTGAATCTAAGAGATACGCAGTATTTT.

This clonotype was detected only a few times. DNA of the CDR3: TGCGCCAGCCAGACAGGGATTGGCGACTATGGCTACACCTTC. Protein product: CASQTGIGDYGYTF. The chain recombines TRBV5-1 with TRBJ1-2, with 7 bases identical to TRBD1. J gave up 3 bases and V 7 bases, and 9 bases lay outside the gene matches. From germline, CDR1 is SGHRS and CDR2 YFSETQ. The CDR3 runs to 14 residues.

The gene calls are TRBV18 and TRBJ2-7; TRBD2 matches 15 bases. CDR3 length: 16 residues. Germline V gene lookup returns CDR1 KGHSH and CDR2 LQKENI. With V trimmed by 1 base and J by 10 bases, 8 bases remained unmatched. CDR3 bases: TGTGCCAGCTCACCACTCGGGACTAGCGGGAGGCCGGACCAGTACTTC. Protein product: CASSPLGTSGRPDQYF.

This sequence joins TRBV10-3 and TRBJ2-3, with D tentatively TRBD1 (5 bases). Germline lookup yields CDR1 ENHRY and CDR2 SYGVKD. Trimming shortened V by 8 bases and J by 4 bases, and 16 bases separated the two germline ends. The CDR3 runs 14 residues. The CDR3 nucleotides are TGTGCCATCGGGGCCGACCTTGTGGCAGATACGCAGTATTTT. Its translation: CAIGADLVADTQYF.

The chain recombines TRBV27 with TRBJ2-3; D could derive from TRBD1 or TRBD2 (6 bases each). Germline V gene sequence: CDR1 MNHEY, CDR2 SMNVEV (reference sequence). The CDR3 totals 16 residues. V shed 6 bases and J shed 7 bases, with 23 bases lying between them. The DNA for the CDR3 is TGTGCCAGCAGCAAGGAGGGCAGGGGTAGCACGAATACGCAGTATTTT. Its protein product is CASSKEGRGSTNTQYF.

V is TRBV28 and J is TRBJ1-2; no clear D. V shed 1 base and J shed 9 bases, with 9 bases lying between them. The CDR3 runs 12 residues. Germline loops: CDR1 MDHEN, CDR2 SYDVKM. The CDR3 reads CASSLSPRSYTF. The CDR3 coding sequence is TGTGCCAGCAGTTTATCACCGAGGAGCTACACCTTC.

This clonotype was recorded a few times. The chain employs TRBV7-9 and TRBJ2-3; D is tentatively TRBD1 or TRBD2 (7 bases each). The CDR3 has 16 residues. The V and J ends lost 5 bases and 6 bases respectively, with 21 bases between them. Germline loops: CDR1 SEHNR, CDR2 FQNEAQ (reference sequence). The CDR3 sequence: CASSRSGGGGRDTQYF. DNA of the CDR3: TGTGCCAGCAGCCGTTCCGGGGGAGGGGGCAGGGATACGCAGTATTTT.

V gene TRBV5-1 combines with J gene TRBJ2-2; perhaps TRBD2 as D (5 bases). The CDR3 length is 14 residues. Germline-derived CDR1 and CDR2 are SGHRS and YFSETQ. The germline V and J ends were trimmed by 2 bases and 4 bases, with 9 bases remaining between them. The CDR3 nucleotides read TGCGCCAGCAGCTTTCGGGAATCCACCGGGGAGCTGTTTTTT. It codes for CASSFRESTGELFF.